The subject of this entry is one T cell receptor beta chain. What this receptor recognizes is not known. Per-base quality was not reported, and no clone a single base away is much larger than it. The data are from a study of cytomegalovirus exposure and HLA in healthy donors (dated by TCRdb to the late 2010s). As for the study more broadly: An earlier analysis of around 600 of the donors reported 250 to 350 Gb of sequence data and 117 million unique TCR beta sequences from 190 million or so T cells. An early release covering approximately 600 HLA-typed donors comprised about 290 gigabases of sequencing data and approximately 85 million unique TCR sequences. The genetic ancestry cluster associated with self-reported Caucasian donors included 81% of the roughly 390 genotyped donors. The aim of the study was to test whether cataloging public T cell receptors could identify signatures of past pathogen exposure. Using immunosequencing, the study profiled T cell repertoires from some 670 subjects and related those repertoires to cytomegalovirus serostatus. A separate validation cohort of over 95 different subjects was used in addition to the roughly 670-subject first cohort. High-throughput TCR immunosequencing, statistical association of individual TCRs with disease status, and machine learning were combined to predict cytomegalovirus infection status. A later analysis re-analyzed previously published TCR beta repertoires from roughly 690 donors and added high-resolution HLA genotyping to study TCR occurrence patterns. In the later analysis, no new phenotypic data were used to find candidate immune exposures; instead, reliance was placed on TCR beta sequences and their occurrence across donors. To decide whether each TCR beta V gene segment behaved as functional or pseudogenic, an earlier analysis of fewer than 750 of the donors relied on high-throughput TCR beta sequencing. Alongside the repertoire data, information on donor age, sex, ethnicity and CMV serostatus was compiled. A later genetic analysis used genome-wide SNP genotypes for about 65% of the roughly 670 donors, treating that subset as a discovery cohort. Every repertoire in the discovery cohort had been generated on one and the same sequencing platform. Both class I and class II loci were covered by HLA typing, at four-digit resolution. Typing coverage varied by locus: 629-630 donors for A, B, C, DRB1 and DQB1; roughly 500 for DQA1; over 600 for DPA1; roughly 450 for DPB1. Roughly five DR-DQ haplotypes were handled as single units for association and clustering because linkage in the cohort was strong. Among 300 to 500 genotyped donors of the cohort, an average of around 220,000 unique TCR beta nucleotide sequences was sequenced per donor, of which about 18% were non-productive. Overall results and qualifications from the work: According to the authors, the approach could potentially be generalized to other disease states and immunological phenotypes. A further reported finding was that TCR beta sequences accurately predicted the HLA-A and HLA-B alleles for most subjects in the first cohort. Broadly in line with IMGT annotations, most TCR beta V segments showed up in productive rearrangements about 87% or about 30% of the time in an earlier analysis of a few hundred of the donors. For the cohort, immune exposure information was limited to CMV serostatus. Because HLA typing was unavailable for some donors at each locus, only the typed subset was used in association tests. In a later analysis, the rate of TCR association differed among HLA loci, with DRB1 alleles having the most associated TCRs and HLA-C alleles having the fewest. Several of the top co-occurrence clusters appeared to be linked to parvovirus B19, influenza, CMV and Epstein-Barr virus, according to a later analysis. When HLA alleles, especially DR and DQ, strongly co-occurred, TCR associations were difficult to assign to individual alleles. In both the original and validation cohorts, the classifier was reported to diagnose cytomegalovirus status with high specificity and sensitivity. Most CMV-associated TCR beta chains appeared to be HLA-restricted in a later analysis, and the HLA associations seemed to be driven largely by CMV exposure. Most TCR sequences were observed very rarely across donors, whereas some public TCRs were present in many individuals. Linkage disequilibrium might explain the correlated functional status among segregating V segments, but an unknown experimental factor could not be ruled out. The 87-base-pair reads could not distinguish some IMGT-functional V segments, including TRBV6-2 and TRBV6-3, so those segments were excluded. V-gene and J-gene trimming of TCR beta chains was associated with a missense DCLRE1C variant in a later genetic analysis, and the association was replicated in an independent cohort. This cohort had only TCR beta chains sequenced, and the lack of alpha or paired-chain data limited which features could be detected. In vitro tests confirmed that three of the cytomegalovirus-associated TCR beta chains recognize cytomegalovirus antigens. A group of highly shared sequence variants was considered likely to be a technical artifact of the sequencing pipeline. Because counts were too low, seventeen rarely observed V segments, including chromosome 9 orphons, were excluded from the earlier analysis of several hundred of the donors. At a false discovery rate of 0.05, a later analysis linked fewer than 20,000 TCR beta sequences to specific HLA alleles. Compared with the approximately 720-donor mean, donors in an Asian-associated ancestry cluster had fewer N-insertions in productive TCRs, according to a later genetic analysis. A total of roughly 160 TCR beta chains were listed by the study as associated with cytomegalovirus. The presence/absence analyses assumed that sequencing depth was roughly uniform across donors, and that assumption may not be true. In a later analysis, HLA-associated TCR beta chains were found to be more clonally expanded and to have lower generation probabilities than equally common non-associated chains.

Library method: the immunoSEQ multiplex PCR assay. A mixture of 60 forward primers for TCR Vbeta segments and 13 reverse primers for TCR Jbeta segments was used in the multiplex PCR. A multiplex PCR assay on genomic DNA amplified the CDR3 region of rearranged TCR beta genes. On the Illumina HiSeq System, the amplified TCR beta libraries were sequenced as 87-base-pair reads. Regarding the original processing steps: A later analysis counted approximately 84 million unique TCR beta chains across the 666 repertoires, and roughly 11 million of these chains were shared by at least two donors. To remove PCR and sequencing errors, raw reads were error-corrected and collapsed into unique sequences using a nearest-neighbor algorithm that merged closely related sequences. CDR3 sequences were aligned to IMGT reference sequences to assign V, D and J gene segments. For a sequence to be retained, a match of at least six nucleotides was required to both a V gene segment and a J gene segment. A rearrangement was called productive if the CDR3 had no stop codons and remained in frame with V and J, and every other rearrangement was called non-productive. Following IMGT convention, CDR3 was defined as the stretch from the second conserved V-encoded cysteine up to the conserved J-encoded phenylalanine. In an earlier analysis of more than 550 of the donors, sequences lacking an unambiguous match to a single V gene segment were excluded. In an earlier analysis of some 590 of the donors, a V segment was called functional when productive rearrangements were above 56.7%, and segregating when the standard deviation between donors exceeded 5%. A statistical classification framework was built to diagnose cytomegalovirus status from the catalog of TCR beta chain sequences. In a later analysis, V and J genes were assigned by comparing TCR nucleotide sequences against IMGT/GENE-DB human TR gene sequences. The TCRdist pipeline was used in a later analysis to assign CDR3 sequences and most-parsimonious VDJ recombination scenarios. In a later analysis, each TCR beta chain was defined by its CDR3 amino acid sequence together with its V-gene family, and reads without a unique V-gene family were excluded. In a later analysis, 450 to 600 highly shared, low-generation-probability nucleotide sequences were removed to address suspected cross-contamination and a sequencing artifact. In a later analysis, a clonal expansion index was calculated for each public chain from normalized within-repertoire ranks of inferred template counts. In a later analysis, generation probabilities were computed using a VDJ recombination model fitted to out-of-frame rearrangements, and the results were checked against IGoR. Hypergeometric tests were used in a later analysis to score TCR-TCR, TCR-HLA and TCR-CMV co-occurrence, with a repertoire-size bias correction applied to the TCR pairs. A later analysis estimated false discovery rates by permuting HLA or CMV assignments 20 times. In a later analysis, co-occurring TCRs were grouped using DBSCAN, and TCRdist sequence similarity was added for clustering within HLA-allele-positive subsets. Repertoires with fewer than 30,000 or more than 120,000 public chains, plus five repertoires with anomalous nucleotide sharing, were excluded from co-occurrence clustering. Sourced from immuneACCESS, this table was stored by TCRdb with only in-frame sequences that have V and J called. A share of the clones is absent; for the studies checked, an unresolved V gene accounts for under half, and the remainder has no known explanation. That table gives V, J and clone size, and the DNA gave D and trimming. The sample has about 130,000 clones on record, 80% of them singletons. The ten largest clones take up about 2.2% of the sample.

CDR1 and CDR2 are drawn from the germline V gene: SGHAT, FQNNGV. Taken from cysteine to phenylalanine, the CDR3 has 14 residues. Here the CDR3 DNA is all that survives: 42 bases in frame from base 1. Trimming removed 3 bases from V and 4 bases from J, leaving 12 bases between the germline ends. The cohort was made up of approximately 670 healthy bone marrow donors. At the time of sampling, every cohort member was nominally healthy, though immune exposures that went unrecorded were likely present. The donor tested CMV seronegative and was one of the 352 seronegative cohort members. Every donor gave a peripheral blood sample, and the peripheral blood mononuclear cells from that sample were used for TCR beta sequencing. Genomic DNA extraction from the blood cell samples was performed with the Qiagen DNeasy Blood Extraction Kit.

The sample taken for sequencing was PBMCs. Recombination joined TRBV11-2 with TRBJ1-1, with the D gene uncertain. The TCR comes from a man aged 25-40 years in good health and CMV-seronegative. The CDR3 region has the sequence CASSFSTLSTEAFF. The DNA is as follows: TGTGCCAGCAGCTTTAGTACCTTAAGCACTGAAGCTTTCTTT.